Shown below are 27 T cell receptor beta chains from a single sample sequenced in a study of T cells after yellow fever vaccination. MiXCR, applied by TCRdb to the 5' RACE reads, yields one record per CDR3 protein. The sample shows tens of thousands of distinct CDR3 sequences, around 6.2% of them seen only once. The sample consisted of CD4+ T cells sorted from PBMCs, taken around 14 days after the first yellow fever vaccination. The receptors derive from a man aged 18 to 29 who received the YFV17D yellow fever vaccine.

This clonotype was seen at least ten times. The chain recombines TRBV18 with TRBJ2-5; tentatively, D is TRBD2 (5 bases). The V gene's germline CDR1 is KGHSH and CDR2 LQKENI. The CDR3 sequence is 13 residues long. V was shortened by 6 bases and J by 3 bases, with 11 bases between the two germline ends. The CDR3 protein is CASSRGVEETQYF. As DNA, the CDR3 is TGTGCCAGCTCCCGGGGAGTTGAAGAGACCCAGTACTTC.

This clonotype was seen repeatedly, ten times or more. The V call is TRBV5-1, the J call TRBJ2-1; maybe TRBD2 (5 bases). Trimming took off 2 bases at V and 8 bases at J, with 17 bases between the two ends. This CDR3 region has 15 residues. The germline V gene has CDR1 SGHRS and CDR2 YFSETQ. This chain's CDR3 is CASSFLADSEDEQFF. The CDR3 nucleotides read TGCGCCAGCAGCTTTCTAGCAGATTCGGAAGATGAGCAGTTCTTC.

This clonotype was recorded at least ten times. The CDR3 coding sequence is TGTGCCAGCAGTTACTCGAGTAGGGGCGGCTACACCTTC. This encodes CASSYSSRGGYTF. The chain joins TRBV6-5 to TRBJ1-2; a weak D match, TRBD1 (5 bases). V shed 0 bases and J shed 8 bases, with 10 bases lying between them. Germline V CDR1 and CDR2: MNHEY, SVGAGI. The CDR3 has 13 residues.

This clonotype was seen repeatedly, ten times or more. The chain couples TRBV12-3 or TRBV12-4 to TRBJ1-2; no reliable D call. The length of the CDR3 is 13 residues. The germline V and J ends were trimmed by 5 bases and 8 bases, with 15 bases remaining between them. The DNA of the CDR3 is TGTGCCAGCAGTCTTTTCGGGTCTTTGGGCTACACCTTC. Amino acids: CASSLFGSLGYTF.

The chain links TRBV20-1 to TRBJ2-1; either TRBD1 or TRBD2 may fit D (6 bases each). The germline gives CDR1 DFQATT, CDR2 SNEGSKA (reference sequence). CDR3 size: 14 residues. The CDR3 DNA sequence: TGCAGCGGGGGCCAGGGTCCGGGGTGGAATGAGCAGTTCTTC. It yields the protein CSGGQGPGWNEQFF.

This clonotype was found many times. The rearrangement uses TRBV23-1 and TRBJ2-2, with D uncertain. TRBV23-1 is given ORF status, its function remaining uncertain. The CDR3 length is 18 residues. Trimming took 0 bases from V and 1 from J, leaving 15 bases between them. CDR3 loop: CASSQSPLERLNTGELFF. Written as DNA, the CDR3 is TGCGCCAGCAGTCAATCACCCTTAGAGCGTCTGAACACCGGGGAGCTGTTTTTT.

This chain joins TRBV6-5 and TRBJ1-1, with 7 bases matching TRBD1. V lost 4 bases and J lost 2; bases outside the gene matches: 7. The CDR3 covers 15 residues. Germline values: CDR1 MNHEY, CDR2 SVGAGI. The CDR3 reads CASSSAGTANTEAFF. CDR3 bases: TGTGCCAGCAGTTCTGCGGGGACAGCTAACACTGAAGCTTTCTTT.

This clonotype was seen at least ten times. CDR3 nucleotide sequence: TGTGCCAGCTCTCAAACAGGGGATTACGAGCAGTACTTC. Translated: CASSQTGDYEQYF. The chain is built from TRBV18 and TRBJ2-7; TRBD1 agrees at 7 bases. The trim removed 6 bases at V and 4 bases at J, leaving 6 bases unmatched. CDR1 KGHSH and CDR2 LQKENI come from the germline V gene. The CDR3 covers 13 residues.

This clonotype has a count of ten or more. This sequence joins TRBV20-1 and TRBJ1-5; D uncertain. Germline CDR1 DFQATT, CDR2 SNEGSKA (reference sequence). The V end was cut by 6 bases, the J end by 6 bases, with 15 bases between. This CDR3 has 13 residues. CDR3 amino acids: CSACVTWGQPQHF. Written as DNA, the CDR3 is TGCAGTGCCTGCGTAACTTGGGGTCAGCCCCAGCATTTT.

The sample holds a few counts of this clonotype. The gene calls are TRBV20-1 and TRBJ1-5; TRBD1 matches 7 bases. Trimming cost V 0 bases and J 2 bases; bases outside gene matches: 7. This CDR3 is 16 amino acids long. From germline, CDR1 is DFQATT and CDR2 SNEGSKA (reference sequence). The DNA of the CDR3 is TGCAGTGCTAGAGATCCAAGGCAGGGGGGCAATCAGCCCCAGCATTTT. This gives the protein CSARDPRQGGNQPQHF.

This clonotype appeared many times. The rearrangement joins TRBV6-5 to TRBJ2-3; 7 nucleotides agree with TRBD2. CDR3 length: 16 amino acids. Germline loops: CDR1 MNHEY, CDR2 SVGAGI. V lost 3 bases, J lost 5 bases, and 11 bases stayed unmatched. The CDR3 is CASSYQGGRGRDTQYF. DNA for the CDR3: TGTGCCAGCAGTTATCAGGGTGGGAGGGGACGAGATACGCAGTATTTT.

There are many counts of this clonotype. The chain uses TRBV6-2 or TRBV6-3 and TRBJ2-7, with 9 nucleotides matching TRBD2. Trimming removed 0 bases from V and 3 bases from J; junction bases left unmatched: 12. Germline assignment: CDR1 MNHEY and CDR2 SVGEGT. The CDR3 loop spans 18 amino acids. Written as DNA, the CDR3 is TGTGCCAGCAGTTACTCGGGAGCGGGGGGCCCAATCCTCTACGAGCAGTACGTC. Its protein is CASSYSGAGGPILYEQYV.

This clonotype was seen at least ten times. The chain carries TRBV20-1 and TRBJ1-1; D not resolved. Germline CDR1 reads DFQATT; CDR2 reads SNEGSKA (reference sequence). The CDR3 sequence is 14 residues long. V lost 6 bases and J lost 1, with 15 bases in between. The CDR3 spells CSAKWRPGNTEAFF. The CDR3 DNA reads TGCAGTGCCAAGTGGCGTCCTGGGAACACTGAAGCTTTCTTT.

This clonotype has at least ten counts. V gene TRBV12-3 or TRBV12-4 combines with J gene TRBJ1-1; D is unclear. The V and J ends lost 3 bases and 2 bases respectively, with 7 bases between them. The CDR3 is 13 amino acids. The DNA of the CDR3 is TGTGCCAGCAGTTTTGGGTTTAACACTGAAGCTTTCTTT. Its protein product is CASSFGFNTEAFF.

This clonotype was counted at least ten times. This rearrangement joins TRBV27 to TRBJ2-7, with 9 nucleotides matching TRBD2. This CDR3 is 15 amino acids long. Per germline, CDR1 MNHEY and CDR2 SMNVEV (reference sequence). The CDR3 region is CTSSPGTSLSYEQYV. The CDR3, as DNA: TGCACCAGCAGTCCCGGGACTAGCCTATCCTACGAGCAGTACGTC.

Ten or more counts support this clonotype. V is TRBV29-1 and J is TRBJ2-5; D may be TRBD1 (6 bases). Looked up from germline, CDR1 is SQVTM and CDR2 is ANQGSEA. There are 11 residues in the CDR3. Trimming took 7 bases from V and 5 from J, leaving 11 bases between them. The CDR3 here is CSGRGGETQYF. CDR3 sequence (DNA): TGCAGCGGCAGGGGCGGTGAGACCCAGTACTTC.

This clonotype has ten or more counts. The V call is TRBV20-1, the J call TRBJ1-5, with TRBD1 identical over 10 bases. The V gene end was trimmed by 6 bases and the J gene end by 5 bases; junction bases not matched to a gene: 4. Germline CDR1 reads DFQATT; CDR2 reads SNEGSKA (reference sequence). CDR3 length: 13 amino acids. CDR3 bases: TGCAGTGCCAGACAGGGGGCGTATCAGCCCCAGCATTTT. It encodes CSARQGAYQPQHF.

This clonotype was detected many times. The V gene is TRBV10-2, the J gene TRBJ1-5, with D maybe TRBD1 (5 bases). The V gene lost 6 bases and the J gene lost 7 bases, with 13 bases spanning the gap. The germline CDR1 and CDR2 sequences are WSHSY and SAAADI. The length of the CDR3 is 13 residues. CDR3 in amino acids: CASSRDPGQPQHF. DNA for the CDR3: TGCGCCAGCAGCCGGGACCCAGGGCAGCCCCAGCATTTT.

This clonotype was observed at least ten times. The V call is TRBV6-6, the J call TRBJ2-3; no firm D call. Between the trimmed V and J ends, which lost 7 bases and 5 bases, there was a span of 10 bases. Germline CDR1 MNHNY, CDR2 SVGAGI (reference sequence). The CDR3 runs 12 residues. The CDR3 region has the DNA TGTGCCAGCACCCCCAACGGAGATACGCAGTATTTT. The encoded protein is CASTPNGDTQYF.

This clonotype was seen more than once but under ten times. V usage is TRBV20-1 and J usage is TRBJ2-7; D tentatively reads TRBD1 or TRBD2 (5 bases each). Per the germline V gene, CDR1 is DFQATT and CDR2 is SNEGSKA (reference sequence). Trimming shortened V by 7 bases and J by 10 bases, and 23 bases separated the two germline ends. CDR3 length: 13 residues. The CDR3 DNA reads as TGCAGTGGACGGAGAGGGGTTATGGGCCCCCAGTACTTC. Translating gives CSGRRGVMGPQYF.

This clonotype was counted ten times or more. V usage is TRBV6-5 and J usage is TRBJ2-2, with TRBD1 matching over 7 bases. The CDR3 runs to 14 residues. The V gene's germline CDR1 is MNHEY and CDR2 SVGAGI. Unmatched junction bases numbered 5, after V lost 2 bases and J lost 8 bases. The CDR3 spells CASSYPDRAGELFF. CDR3 nucleotide sequence: TGTGCCAGCAGTTACCCCGACAGGGCGGGGGAGCTGTTTTTT.

Ten or more counts support this clonotype. This rearrangement joins TRBV5-1 to TRBJ2-7; 8 nucleotides match TRBD2. Germline CDR1 reads SGHRS; CDR2 reads YFSETQ. J lost 6 bases, V lost 0 bases, and 8 bases had no gene match. This CDR3 is 15 amino acids long. The CDR3 DNA follows: TGCGCCAGCAGCTTGGAATGGGGCCGGGGGGGCGAGCAGTACGTC. Translation gives CASSLEWGRGGEQYV.

This clonotype was detected ten times or more. The rearrangement links TRBV3-1 to TRBJ2-5; D possibly corresponds to TRBD2 (6 bases). CDR1 is LGHDT, CDR2 YNNKEL, per germline (reference sequence). The CDR3 totals 14 residues. Trimming shortened V by 4 bases and J by 1 base, and 10 bases separated the two germline ends. The CDR3 is CASSPSGLQETQYF. The CDR3, as DNA: TGTGCCAGCAGCCCCTCGGGACTCCAAGAGACCCAGTACTTC.

This clonotype has a count of ten or more. The chain uses TRBV6-5 and TRBJ2-2; D might be TRBD1 (6 bases). CDR1 and CDR2 (germline): MNHEY, SVGAGI. CDR3 size: 14 residues. Trimming removed 6 bases at V and 2 bases at J, with 10 bases between. The CDR3 sequence: CASRPGHNTGELFF. The CDR3 nucleotides read TGTGCCAGCAGGCCGGGACACAACACCGGGGAGCTGTTTTTT.

The rearrangement links TRBV28 to TRBJ2-3, with D possibly TRBD2 on 5 matching bases. CDR1 is MDHEN and CDR2 is SYDVKM in the germline V gene. The V and J ends lost 8 bases and 4 bases respectively, with 16 bases between them. This CDR3 region has 14 residues. CDR3 loop: CASPFFGEPDTQYF. CDR3 in DNA: TGTGCCAGCCCCTTCTTCGGGGAGCCAGATACGCAGTATTTT. Full variable domain (rest looked up from reference TRBV28 and TRBJ2-3): DVKVTQSSRYLVKRTGEKVFLECVQDMDHENMFWYRQDPGLGLRLIYFSYDVKMKEKGDIPEGYSVSREKKERFSLILESASTNQTSMYLCASPFFGEPDTQYFGPGTRLTVL.

This clonotype was detected many times. This sequence joins TRBV10-3 and TRBJ1-2, with a possible D match to TRBD1 (5 bases). The V end lost 8 bases, the J end lost 4 bases, and 8 bases lay between the germline ends. Per germline, CDR1 ENHRY and CDR2 SYGVKD. The CDR3 is 11 residues long. This CDR3 reads CAIWGGYGYTF. DNA for the CDR3: TGTGCCATCTGGGGCGGCTATGGCTACACCTTC.

There are many counts of this clonotype. V gene TRBV18 combines with J gene TRBJ1-3; D is uncertain. V lost 3 bases and J lost 1, with 10 bases in between. This CDR3 has 15 amino acids. Per the germline V gene, CDR1 is KGHSH and CDR2 is LQKENI. As DNA, the CDR3 is TGTGCCAGCTCACCGAGGTCCACATCTGGAAACACCATATATTTT. Amino acid sequence: CASSPRSTSGNTIYF.